Sequencing of this T cell receptor (beta chain) was carried out in a study of Ad26.COV2.S vaccination and SARS-CoV-2 variants. TCRdb's copy holds only in-frame clones and misses some; the assay was immunoSEQ multiplex PCR. The table includes about 440,000 clones, around 90% detected once. This CDR3 has 17 amino acids. In germline, CDR1 is SGHDT, CDR2 YYEEEE. V was trimmed by 4 bases and J by 2 bases, leaving 19 bases between them. The treatment: 15 to 20 received Ad26.COV2.S at low or high dose, single or two shots; 5 received placebo; per-sample allocation not given. Day 63 following the first vaccine or placebo injection was when the samples were taken. The vaccine antigen was prefusion-stabilized Wuhan SARS-CoV-2 spike.

This TCR derives from a person aged 18-65 years who received the Ad26.COV2.S COVID-19 vaccine or a placebo. This chain joins TRBV5-6 and TRBJ1-5, with TRBD1 as a possible D gene (6 bases). Sequenced here: peripheral blood, sampled in a trial of Ad26.COV2.S vaccine versus placebo. Here the CDR3 reads CASSLGRQAGGNQPQHF. The CDR3 DNA reads TGTGCCAGCAGCCTGGGACGACAGGCGGGGGGCAATCAGCCCCAGCATTTT. Drawing the rest from reference TRBV5-6 and TRBJ1-5, the complete variable domain is DAGVTQSPTHLIKTRGQQVTLRCSPKSGHDTVSWYQQALGQGPQFIFQYYEEEERQRGNFPDRFSGHQFPNYSSELNVNALLLGDSALYLCASSLGRQAGGNQPQHFGDGTRLSIL.